A selection of T cell receptor beta chains follows, all from one sample in a study of blood T cell repertoires in COVID-19. Method: immunoSEQ multiplex PCR; TCRdb's copy keeps in-frame clones and lacks some. Here the sample spans roughly 68,000 clones, almost 85% being singletons. The sequencing input was peripheral blood. The receptors shown here come from a middle-aged man with active COVID-19. Each CDR3 is given without its conserved first and last residue. Each record gives: V gene, CDR3 protein.

TRBV4-1,ASSQDPVSSWANVLT
TRBV7-2,ASSLGGPGEQY
TRBV7-9,ASSPTGTGTYEQY
TRBV2,ASGDSQQPQH
TRBV19,ASSYRGQNTEAF
TRBV20-1,SARRTVQAF
TRBV7-9,ASSLITGGETQY
TRBV2,ASGGGQVNTGELF
TRBV4-2,ASSQEGSQPQH
TRBV7-9,ASSSGQTNAYNEQF
TRBV7-2,ASSFGGGTEAF
TRBV7-9,ASSLGGTNYGYT
TRBV24-1,ATSDSPGLAGGTQY
TRBV19,GCGRLAVPGELF
TRBV11-2,ASSPWGGSGTEAF
TRBV4-3,ASSQEAPGTGEETQY
TRBV6-1,ASSEWSGDYNEQF
TRBV7-8,ASSLVTGEGTDTQY
TRBV2,ASSGGDSYEQY
TRBV7-7,ASSPGTSVYNEQF
TRBV5-1,ASRPSAGRIVDTQY
TRBV6-2/TRBV6-3,ASSGPLLAGGLGANVLT
TRBV7-9,ASSFGRVNTEAF
TRBV11-2,ASSLDRYSGGPSSTDTQY
TRBV19,ASHPGPGTGLGNTIY
TRBV6-5,ASKREGRTDTQY
TRBV2,ASTDRAYEQY
TRBV24-1,ATGSGRTGELF
TRBV6-5,ASTTGGMDEQF
TRBV19,ASKTGATEAF
TRBV3-1/TRBV3-2,ASSLSGRDYEQY
TRBV4-2,ASSREAGERRSTQY
TRBV6-6,ASGLTYEQY
TRBV6-5,ASSRDSLYGYT
TRBV13,ASSLGGDRRGITDTQY
TRBV11-2,ASSGSGYEQY
TRBV3-1/TRBV3-2,ASSTKSSGQGSRIRPANYGYT
TRBV29-1,SVLGTGNEKLF
TRBV14,ASSKDGVRAF
TRBV6-2/TRBV6-3,ASSYGGSYEQY
TRBV3-1/TRBV3-2,ASSHLTGSDTQY
TRBV6-2/TRBV6-3,ASSRVLAGGETQY
TRBV3-1/TRBV3-2,ASSLGLDQYNEQF
TRBV5-1,ASSFPRDRWHNEQF
TRBV29-1,SVAASAYEQY
TRBV6-2/TRBV6-3,ASSYAGGHFGNQPQH
TRBV2,ASTRANEKLF
TRBV6-6,ASSPTGNGYT
TRBV7-8,ASSMIEDSPLH
TRBV27,ASSPGTSGRSETQY
TRBV20-1,SASQAGVQETQY
TRBV29-1,SVFGLASPGELF
TRBV9,ASSVLSYGTQY